This T cell receptor beta chain appears in the sequencing data of a study of blood T cell repertoires in COVID-19 (dated by TCRdb to the early 2020s). For context, the study as a whole: Collaborator samples came from the United States, Italy and Spain and covered acute and convalescent phases of COVID-19. The prospective study material was composed of cDNA or gDNA derived from T cells, B-cell-depleted T cells, or PBMCs. The dataset comprised deeply sampled blood TCRbeta repertoires from subjects exposed to, actively infected with, or recovered from COVID-19. A freely available public database, intended as a resource for researchers studying the immune response to SARS-CoV-2, is where the repertoires were released. Samples came from the ongoing ImmuneRACE study (first 160 participants) plus 1,254 subjects from 6 global collaborators. Nearly every sample came with metadata listing a de-identified subject ID, COVID-19 status, age in years and sex. Where available, HLA class I and class II types were obtained from metadata supplied by the sample provider rather than from assay-based typing.

TCRbeta CDR3 regions were amplified from genomic DNA by means of the immunoSEQ Assay, a bias-controlled multiplex PCR. The study's processing was this. The number of nucleated cells in each sample was estimated from the amplification of reference gene primers within the assay. To quantify the absolute abundance of each unique TCRbeta CDR3 rearrangement, sequence reads were collapsed and filtered. For each sample, productive Simpson clonality was calculated by taking the square root of Simpson's diversity index across productive rearrangements. This immuneACCESS table, as held by TCRdb, lists in-frame sequences with V and J called but not all clones. Of the missing ones, under half trace to an unresolved V gene in checked studies; the others have no known cause. The D gene and trimming were derived from the DNA, and the V and J assignments and clone size from that table. Here the sample has approximately 210,000 clones; approximately 82% occur a single time. The ten largest clonotypes hold about 8.1% of the sample.

The CDR3 runs 16 residues from the cysteine to the phenylalanine. The read is trimmed to its CDR3 DNA, 48 bases read in frame from base 1. The V end gives up 2 bases and the J end 2 bases, leaving 2 bases in the junction not matched to a gene. CDR1 SGHRS and CDR2 YFSETQ are derived from the germline V gene. Concerning this clone itself: Its cognate antigen has yet to be identified. Per-nucleotide qualities are absent, and no much larger clonotype sits a single base away.

Whole blood was collected in K2EDTA tubes by collaborating institutions according to the institutions' own protocols. For TCRbeta analysis, collaborators shipped samples in one of three forms: frozen whole blood, isolated PBMCs, or DNA extracted from either of those sample types. Paper-wide results and their limitations: The amount of clinical and demographic metadata varied by source and participant and was provided uncurated.

Input material: peripheral blood. This clonotype was obtained from a woman between 50 and 59 years old with acute or convalescent COVID-19. The chain is assembled from TRBV5-1 and TRBJ2-3; 13 junctional bases match TRBD2. CDR3 protein: CASSFTSGRDTDTQYF. The DNA sequence follows: TGCGCCAGCAGCTTTACTAGCGGGAGGGACACAGATACGCAGTATTTT.